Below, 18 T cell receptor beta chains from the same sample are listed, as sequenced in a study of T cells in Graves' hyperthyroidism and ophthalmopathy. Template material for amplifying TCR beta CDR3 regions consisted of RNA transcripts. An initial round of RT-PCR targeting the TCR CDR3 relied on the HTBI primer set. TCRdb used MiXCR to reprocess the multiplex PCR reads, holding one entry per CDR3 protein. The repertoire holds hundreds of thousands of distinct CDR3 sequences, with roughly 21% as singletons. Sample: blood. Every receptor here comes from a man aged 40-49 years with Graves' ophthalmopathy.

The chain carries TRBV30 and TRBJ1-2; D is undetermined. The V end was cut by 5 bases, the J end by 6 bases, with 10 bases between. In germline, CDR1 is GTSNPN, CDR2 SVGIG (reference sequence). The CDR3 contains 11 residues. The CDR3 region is CAWPGADGYTF. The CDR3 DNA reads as TGTGCCTGGCCGGGAGCTGATGGCTACACCTTC.

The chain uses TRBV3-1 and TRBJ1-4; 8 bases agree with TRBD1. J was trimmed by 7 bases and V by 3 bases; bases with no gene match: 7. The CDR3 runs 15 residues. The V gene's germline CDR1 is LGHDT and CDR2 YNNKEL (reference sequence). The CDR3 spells CASSHGQGDSEKLFF. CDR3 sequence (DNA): TGTGCCAGCAGCCATGGACAGGGAGATAGTGAAAAACTGTTTTTT.

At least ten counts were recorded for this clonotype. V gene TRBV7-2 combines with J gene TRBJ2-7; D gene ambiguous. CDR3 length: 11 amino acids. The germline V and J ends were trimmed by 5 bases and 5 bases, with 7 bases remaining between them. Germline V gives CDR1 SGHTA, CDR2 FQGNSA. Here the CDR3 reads CASSPLDEQYF. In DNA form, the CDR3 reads TGTGCCAGCAGCCCCCTTGACGAGCAGTACTTC.

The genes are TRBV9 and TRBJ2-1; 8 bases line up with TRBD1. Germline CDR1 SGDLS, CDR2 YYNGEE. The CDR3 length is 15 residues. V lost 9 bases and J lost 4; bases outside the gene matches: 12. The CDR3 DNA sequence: TGTGCCACCACCCCAGGGGGCGAGCCTTACAATGAGCAGTTCTTC. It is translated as CATTPGGEPYNEQFF.

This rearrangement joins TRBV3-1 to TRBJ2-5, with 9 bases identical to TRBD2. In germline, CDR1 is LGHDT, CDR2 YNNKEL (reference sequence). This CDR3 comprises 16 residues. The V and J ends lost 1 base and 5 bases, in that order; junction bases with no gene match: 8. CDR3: CASSQAGAGGLETQYF. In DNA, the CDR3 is TGTGCCAGCAGCCAAGCGGGAGCGGGGGGCCTGGAGACCCAGTACTTC.

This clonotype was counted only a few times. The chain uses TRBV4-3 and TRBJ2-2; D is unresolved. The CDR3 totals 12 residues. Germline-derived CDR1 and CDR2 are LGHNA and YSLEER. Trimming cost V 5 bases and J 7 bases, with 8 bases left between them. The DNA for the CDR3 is TGCGCCAGCAGCTCAGGATTCGGGGAGCTGTTTTTT. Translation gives CASSSGFGELFF.

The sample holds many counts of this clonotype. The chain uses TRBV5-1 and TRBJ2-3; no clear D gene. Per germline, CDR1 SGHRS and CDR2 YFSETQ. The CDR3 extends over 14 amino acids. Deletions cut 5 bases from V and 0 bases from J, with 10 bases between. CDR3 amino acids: CASRTAASTDTQYF. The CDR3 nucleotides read TGCGCCAGCAGGACGGCAGCTAGCACAGATACGCAGTATTTT.

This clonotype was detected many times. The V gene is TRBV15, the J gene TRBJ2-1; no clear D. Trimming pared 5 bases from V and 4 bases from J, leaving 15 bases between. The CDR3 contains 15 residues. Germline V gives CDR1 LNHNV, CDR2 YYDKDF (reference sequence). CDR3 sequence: CATSEAGGGYNEQFF. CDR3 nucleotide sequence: TGTGCCACCAGCGAGGCAGGTGGCGGTTACAATGAGCAGTTCTTC.

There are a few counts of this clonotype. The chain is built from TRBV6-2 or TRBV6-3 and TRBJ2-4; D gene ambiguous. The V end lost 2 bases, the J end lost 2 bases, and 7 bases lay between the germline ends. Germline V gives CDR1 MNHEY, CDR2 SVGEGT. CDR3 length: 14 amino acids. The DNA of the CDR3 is TGTGCCAGCAGTTACCGTAGCTCCAAAAACATTCAGTACTTC. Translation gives CASSYRSSKNIQYF.

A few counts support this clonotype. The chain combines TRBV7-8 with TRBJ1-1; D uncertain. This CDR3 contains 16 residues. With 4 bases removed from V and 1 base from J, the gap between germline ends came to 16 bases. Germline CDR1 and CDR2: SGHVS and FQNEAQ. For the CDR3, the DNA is TGTGCCAGCAGCTACCCCGCGGGGATACAGAACACTGAAGCTTTCTTT. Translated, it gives CASSYPAGIQNTEAFF.

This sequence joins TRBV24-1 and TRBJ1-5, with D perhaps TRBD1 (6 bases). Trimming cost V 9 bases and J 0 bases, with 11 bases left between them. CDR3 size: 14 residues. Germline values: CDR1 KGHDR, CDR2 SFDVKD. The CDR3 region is CATQGRHSNQPQHF. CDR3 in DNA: TGTGCCACCCAGGGGCGGCATAGCAATCAGCCCCAGCATTTT.

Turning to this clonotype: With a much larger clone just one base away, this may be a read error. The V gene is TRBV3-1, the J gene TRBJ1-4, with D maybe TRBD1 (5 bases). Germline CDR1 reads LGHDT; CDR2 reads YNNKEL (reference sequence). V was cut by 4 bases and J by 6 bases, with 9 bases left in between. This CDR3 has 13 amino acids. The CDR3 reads CASSRVGDEKLFF. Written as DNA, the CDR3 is TGTGCCAGCAGCCGAGTGGGGGATGAAAAACTGTTTTTT.

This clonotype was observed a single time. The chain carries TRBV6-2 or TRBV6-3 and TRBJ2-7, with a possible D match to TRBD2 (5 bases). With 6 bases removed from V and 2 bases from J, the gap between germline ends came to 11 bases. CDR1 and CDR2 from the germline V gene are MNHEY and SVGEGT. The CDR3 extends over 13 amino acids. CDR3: CASSTGFPYEQYF. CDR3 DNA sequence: TGTGCCAGCAGCACGGGGTTCCCCTACGAGCAGTACTTC.

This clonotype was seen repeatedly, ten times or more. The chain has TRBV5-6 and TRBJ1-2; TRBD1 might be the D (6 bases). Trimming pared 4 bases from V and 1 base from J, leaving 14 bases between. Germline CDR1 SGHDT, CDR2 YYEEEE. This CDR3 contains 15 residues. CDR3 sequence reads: CASSRQDGDNYGYTF. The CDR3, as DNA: TGTGCCAGCAGCCGACAGGACGGAGATAACTATGGCTACACCTTC.

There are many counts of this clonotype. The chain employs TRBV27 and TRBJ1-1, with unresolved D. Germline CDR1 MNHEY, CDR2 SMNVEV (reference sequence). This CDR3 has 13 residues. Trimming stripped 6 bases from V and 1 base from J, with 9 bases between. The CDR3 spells CASSLNRNTEAFF. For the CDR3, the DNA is TGTGCCAGCAGCCTAAACAGGAACACTGAAGCTTTCTTT.

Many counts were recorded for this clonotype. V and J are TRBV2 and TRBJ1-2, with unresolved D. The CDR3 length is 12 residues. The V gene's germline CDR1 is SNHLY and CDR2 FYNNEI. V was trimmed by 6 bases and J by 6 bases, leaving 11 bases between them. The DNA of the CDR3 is TGTGCCAGCAGCCGCAGGAGGGATGGCTACACCTTC. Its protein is CASSRRRDGYTF. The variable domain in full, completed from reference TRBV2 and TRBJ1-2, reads EPEVTQTPSHQVTQMGQEVILRCVPISNHLYFYWYRQILGQKVEFLVSFYNNEISEKSEIFDDQFSVERPDGSNFTLKIRSTKLEDSAMYFCASSRRRDGYTFGSGTRLTVV.

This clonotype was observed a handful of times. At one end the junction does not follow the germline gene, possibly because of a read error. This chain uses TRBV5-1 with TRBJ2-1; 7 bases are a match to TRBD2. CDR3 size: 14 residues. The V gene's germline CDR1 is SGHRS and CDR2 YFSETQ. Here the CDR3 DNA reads TGTGCCAGCAGCACCGGGACTATTAGGAATGAGCAGTTCTTC. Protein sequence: CASSTGTIRNEQFF.

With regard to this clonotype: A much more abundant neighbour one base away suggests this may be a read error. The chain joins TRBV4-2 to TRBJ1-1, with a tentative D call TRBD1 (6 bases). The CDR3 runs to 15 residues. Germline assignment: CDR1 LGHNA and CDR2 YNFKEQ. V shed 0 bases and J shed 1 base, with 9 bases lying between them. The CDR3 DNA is TGTGCCAGCAGCCAAGAGGGGGGCCCGAACACTGAAGCTTTCTTT. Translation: CASSQEGGPNTEAFF.